This T cell receptor (beta chain) was found in a study of cytomegalovirus exposure and HLA in healthy donors. Regarding the study as a whole: Further analysis was carried out later, and it showed several of the most significant clusters appearing linked to common viral pathogens. It was reported that the classifier diagnosed cytomegalovirus status with high specificity and sensitivity in both the original and validation cohorts. A likely sequencing artifact accounted for one observed cluster of highly shared sequence variants.

Worth noting for this clone: The antigen remains unidentified.

Vbeta (60) and Jbeta (13) primers were used in the PCR. Clones were sequenced by immunoSEQ multiplex PCR, and TCRdb holds only the in-frame ones, with some missing. The sample lists 100,000 or so clones; roughly 69% were seen once. Germline V gives CDR1 SGDLS, CDR2 YYNGEE. Trimming removed 3 bases from V and 5 bases from J; junction bases left unmatched: 9. This CDR3 has 15 amino acids. At sampling all donors were nominally healthy, likely with unrecorded immune exposures. This clonotype was sampled from a man aged 45-65 years in good health and CMV-seropositive. The chain carries TRBV9 and TRBJ2-3; TRBD1 matches 7 bases. Sequencing used PBMCs. The CDR3 DNA follows: TGTGCCAGCAGCGCTCGAGACAGGGCCAGAGATACGCAGTATTTT. Translation: CASSARDRARDTQYF. Full variable domain (outside the CDR3, taken from reference TRBV9 and TRBJ2-3): DSGVTQTPKHLITATGQRVTLRCSPRSGDLSVYWYQQSLDQGLQFLIQYYNGEERAKGNILERFSAQQFPDLHSELNLSSLELGDSALYFCASSARDRARDTQYFGPGTRLTVL.